A single sample gave rise to the 7 T cell receptor beta chains below, sequenced in a study of OX40 agonist ivuxolimab in advanced cancers. The repertoire was sequenced with immunoSEQ multiplex PCR; TCRdb's copy has only in-frame clones and lacks some. The sample includes about 64,000 clones, 84% of them seen just once. The input for sequencing was CD4+ or CD8+ T cells sorted from blood, taken in a trial of the OX40 agonist ivuxolimab. These receptors came from an adult with an advanced solid tumor such as melanoma, head and neck, liver or kidney cancer.

The chain links TRBV7-2 to TRBJ2-5; D possibly corresponds to TRBD2 (5 bases). Per germline, CDR1 SGHTA and CDR2 FQGNSA. CDR3 length: 14 amino acids. Trimming pared 1 base from V and 5 bases from J, leaving 11 bases between. Here the CDR3 reads CASSLGPSWETQYF. As DNA, the CDR3 is TGTGCCAGCAGCTTAGGACCTAGCTGGGAGACCCAGTACTTC.

This clone is a singleton in its sample. The J gene is TRBJ1-2, the V gene TRBV5-6; D not certain. V was pared by 5 bases and J by 2 bases, with 19 bases between. This CDR3 comprises 16 residues. CDR1 is SGHDT and CDR2 is YYEEEE in the germline V gene. CDR3 in amino acids: CASRMGQQLRNYGYTF. CDR3 nucleotide sequence: TGTGCCAGCAGGATGGGCCAGCAGCTAAGAAACTATGGCTACACCTTC. Variable domain in full (rest from reference TRBV5-6 and TRBJ1-2): DAGVTQSPTHLIKTRGQQVTLRCSPKSGHDTVSWYQQALGQGPQFIFQYYEEEERQRGNFPDRFSGHQFPNYSSELNVNALLLGDSALYLCASRMGQQLRNYGYTFGSGTRLTVV.

The chain uses TRBV30 and TRBJ2-1; no firm D call. Germline CDR1 is GTSNPN and CDR2 is SVGIG (reference sequence). The CDR3 extends over 13 amino acids. The V gene lost 4 bases and the J gene lost 3 bases, with 10 bases spanning the gap. CDR3 coding DNA: TGTGCCTGGATGGGTTCGTACTACAATGAGCAGTTCTTC. Amino acid sequence: CAWMGSYYNEQFF.

DNA of the CDR3: TGTGCCAGCAGTTACAGGGAAGGAAAGCAGTACTTC. Its protein is CASSYREGKQYF. The rearrangement links TRBV6-5 to TRBJ2-5; D ambiguous. The length of the CDR3 is 12 residues. Germline CDR1 and CDR2: MNHEY and SVGAGI. V lost 2 bases to trimming and J lost 11 bases, with 12 bases between them.

This chain uses TRBV7-9 with TRBJ1-2; D might be TRBD1 (5 bases). Germline V gives CDR1 SEHNR, CDR2 FQNEAQ (reference sequence). The CDR3 runs 13 residues. V was clipped by 6 bases and J by 2 bases, with 10 bases between them. The CDR3: CASRGVTNYGYTF. CDR3 bases: TGTGCCAGCAGAGGGGTAACGAACTATGGCTACACCTTC.

The chain joins TRBV7-9 to TRBJ1-3; 7 nucleotides line up with TRBD1. The V and J ends lost 5 bases and 5 bases, in that order; junction bases with no gene match: 12. CDR3 size: 16 residues. CDR1 and CDR2 from the germline V gene are SEHNR and FQNEAQ (reference sequence). CDR3 sequence reads: CASSRNLDRYRNTIYF. CDR3 bases: TGTGCCAGCAGCAGGAACTTGGACAGGTACAGAAACACCATATATTTT. Full variable domain (rest looked up from reference TRBV7-9 and TRBJ1-3): DTGVSQNPRHKITKRGQNVTFRCDPISEHNRLYWYRQTLGQGPEFLTYFQNEAQLEKSRLLSDRFSAERPKGSFSTLEIQRTEQGDSAMYLCASSRNLDRYRNTIYFGEGSWLTVV.

The chain employs TRBV6-5 and TRBJ2-7, with D possibly matching TRBD2 (5 bases). V was trimmed by 4 bases and J by 6 bases, leaving 13 bases between them. The CDR3 runs to 13 residues. Germline CDR1 MNHEY, CDR2 SVGAGI. In DNA form, the CDR3 reads TGTGCCAGCAGTTCACTAGAATCCGGCGAGCAGTACTTC. Protein product: CASSSLESGEQYF.